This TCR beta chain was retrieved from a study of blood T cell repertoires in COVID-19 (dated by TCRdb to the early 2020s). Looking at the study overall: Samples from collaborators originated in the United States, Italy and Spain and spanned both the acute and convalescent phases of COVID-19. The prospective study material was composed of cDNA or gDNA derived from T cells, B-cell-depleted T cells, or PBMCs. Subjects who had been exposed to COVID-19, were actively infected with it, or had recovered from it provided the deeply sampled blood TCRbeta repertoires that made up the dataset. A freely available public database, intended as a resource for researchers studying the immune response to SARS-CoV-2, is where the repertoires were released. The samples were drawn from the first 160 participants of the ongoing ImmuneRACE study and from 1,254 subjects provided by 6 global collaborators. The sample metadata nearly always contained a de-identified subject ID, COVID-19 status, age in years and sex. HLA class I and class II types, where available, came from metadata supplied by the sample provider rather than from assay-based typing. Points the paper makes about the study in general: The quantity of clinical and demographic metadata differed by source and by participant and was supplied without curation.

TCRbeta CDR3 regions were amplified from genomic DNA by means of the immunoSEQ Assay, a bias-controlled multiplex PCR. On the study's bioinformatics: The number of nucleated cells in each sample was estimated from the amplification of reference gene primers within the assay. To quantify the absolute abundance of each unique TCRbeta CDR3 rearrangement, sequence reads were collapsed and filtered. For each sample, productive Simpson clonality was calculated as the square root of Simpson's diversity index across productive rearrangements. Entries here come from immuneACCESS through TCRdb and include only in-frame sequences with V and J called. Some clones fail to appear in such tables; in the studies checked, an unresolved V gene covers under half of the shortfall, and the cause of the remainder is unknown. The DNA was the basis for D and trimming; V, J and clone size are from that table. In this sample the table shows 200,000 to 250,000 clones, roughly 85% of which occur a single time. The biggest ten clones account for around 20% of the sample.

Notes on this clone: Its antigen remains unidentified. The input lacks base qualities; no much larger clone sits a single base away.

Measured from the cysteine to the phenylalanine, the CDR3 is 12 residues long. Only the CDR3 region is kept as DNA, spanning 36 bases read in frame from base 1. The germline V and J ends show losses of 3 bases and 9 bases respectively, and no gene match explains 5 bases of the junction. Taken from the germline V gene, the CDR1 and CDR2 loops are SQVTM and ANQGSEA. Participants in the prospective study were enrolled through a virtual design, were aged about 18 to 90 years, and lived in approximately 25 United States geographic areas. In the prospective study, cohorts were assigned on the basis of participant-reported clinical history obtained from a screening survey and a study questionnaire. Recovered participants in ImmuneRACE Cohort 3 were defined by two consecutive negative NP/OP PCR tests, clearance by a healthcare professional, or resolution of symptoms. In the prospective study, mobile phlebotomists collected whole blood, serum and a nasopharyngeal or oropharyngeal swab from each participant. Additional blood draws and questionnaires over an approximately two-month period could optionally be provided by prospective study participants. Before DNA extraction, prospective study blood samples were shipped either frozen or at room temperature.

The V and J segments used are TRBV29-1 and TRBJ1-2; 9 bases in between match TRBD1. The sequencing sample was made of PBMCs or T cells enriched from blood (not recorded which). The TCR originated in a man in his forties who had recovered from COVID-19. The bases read TGCAGCGTTGACGGGACAGGGAGGAGCTACACCTTC. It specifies CSVDGTGRSYTF.